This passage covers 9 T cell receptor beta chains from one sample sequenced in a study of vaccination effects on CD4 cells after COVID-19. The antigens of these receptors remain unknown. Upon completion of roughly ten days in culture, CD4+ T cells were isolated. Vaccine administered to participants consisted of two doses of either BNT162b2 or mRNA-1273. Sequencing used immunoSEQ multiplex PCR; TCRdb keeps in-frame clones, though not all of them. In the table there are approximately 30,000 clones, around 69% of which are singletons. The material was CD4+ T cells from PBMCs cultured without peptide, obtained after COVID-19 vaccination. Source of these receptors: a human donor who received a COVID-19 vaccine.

The CDR3 nucleotides are TGTGCCAGCAGCTCGGGCAGCTATAATTCACCCCTCCACTTT. Residues: CASSSGSYNSPLHF. The V and J genes are TRBV7-9 and TRBJ1-6, with no clear D. The length of the CDR3 is 14 residues. Trimming removed 4 bases from V and 3 bases from J, with 7 bases in between. The germline V gene encodes CDR1 SEHNR and CDR2 FQNEAQ (reference sequence).

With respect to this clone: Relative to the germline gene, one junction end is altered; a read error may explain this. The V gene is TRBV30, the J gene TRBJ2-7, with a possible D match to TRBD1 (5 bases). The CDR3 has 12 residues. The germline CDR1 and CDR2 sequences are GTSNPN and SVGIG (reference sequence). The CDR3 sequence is CAWSHTAQGGDF. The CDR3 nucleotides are TGTGCCTGGAGTCACACGGCGCAGGGTGGGGACTTC.

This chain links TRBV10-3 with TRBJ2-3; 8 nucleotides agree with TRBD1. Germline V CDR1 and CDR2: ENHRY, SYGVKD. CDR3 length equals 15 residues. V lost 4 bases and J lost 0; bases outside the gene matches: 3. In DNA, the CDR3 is TGTGCCATCAGTGCTAGACAGGGGAGCACAGATACGCAGTATTTT. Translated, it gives CAISARQGSTDTQYF.

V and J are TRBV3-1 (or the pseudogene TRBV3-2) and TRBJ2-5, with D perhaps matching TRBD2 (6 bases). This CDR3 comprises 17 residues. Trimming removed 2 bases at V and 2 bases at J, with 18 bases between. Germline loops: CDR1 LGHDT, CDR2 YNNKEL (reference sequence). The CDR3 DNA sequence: TGTGCCAGCAGCCAAACTAACGGAGGGCCGGATCAAGAGACCCAGTACTTC. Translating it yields CASSQTNGGPDQETQYF.

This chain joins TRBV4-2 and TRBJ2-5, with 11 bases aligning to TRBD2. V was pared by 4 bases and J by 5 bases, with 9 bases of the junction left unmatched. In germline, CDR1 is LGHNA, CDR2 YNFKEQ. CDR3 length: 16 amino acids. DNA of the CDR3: TGTGCCAGCAGCCGATCACATGGGACTAGCGGTGAGACCCAGTACTTC. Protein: CASSRSHGTSGETQYF.

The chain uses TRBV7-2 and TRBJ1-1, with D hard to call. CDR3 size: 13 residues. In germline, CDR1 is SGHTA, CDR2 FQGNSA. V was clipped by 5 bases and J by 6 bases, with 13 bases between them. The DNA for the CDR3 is TGTGCCAGCAGCCCCGGTAGTCGGCCTGAAGCTTTCTTT. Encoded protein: CASSPGSRPEAFF. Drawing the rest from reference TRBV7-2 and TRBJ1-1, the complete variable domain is GAGVSQSPSNKVTEKGKDVELRCDPISGHTALYWYRQSLGQGLEFLIYFQGNSAPDKSGLPSDRFSAERTGGSVSTLTIQRTQQEDSAVYLCASSPGSRPEAFFGQGTRLTVV.

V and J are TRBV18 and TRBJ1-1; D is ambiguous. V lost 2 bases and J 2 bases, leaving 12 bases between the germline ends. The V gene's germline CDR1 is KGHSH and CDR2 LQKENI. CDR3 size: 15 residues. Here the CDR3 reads CASSPGLGINTEAFF. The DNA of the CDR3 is TGTGCCAGCTCACCAGGTCTGGGGATAAACACTGAAGCTTTCTTT.

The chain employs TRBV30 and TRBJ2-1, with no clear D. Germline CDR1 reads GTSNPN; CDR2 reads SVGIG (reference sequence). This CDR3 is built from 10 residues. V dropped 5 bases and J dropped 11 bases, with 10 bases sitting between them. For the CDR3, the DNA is TGTGCCTGGTCGGATGGGAAGCAGTTCTTC. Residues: CAWSDGKQFF. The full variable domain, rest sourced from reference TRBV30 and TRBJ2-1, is SQTIHQWPATLVQPVGSPLSLECTVEGTSNPNLYWYRQAAGRGLQLLFYSVGIGQISSEVPQNLSASRPQDRQFILSSKKLLLSDSGFYLCAWSDGKQFFGPGTRLTVL.

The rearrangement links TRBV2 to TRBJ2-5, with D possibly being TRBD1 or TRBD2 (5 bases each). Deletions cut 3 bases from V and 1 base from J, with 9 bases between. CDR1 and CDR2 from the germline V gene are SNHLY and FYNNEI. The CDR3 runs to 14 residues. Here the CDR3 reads CASSDGTAQETQYF. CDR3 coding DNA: TGTGCCAGCAGTGACGGGACCGCCCAAGAGACCCAGTACTTC.